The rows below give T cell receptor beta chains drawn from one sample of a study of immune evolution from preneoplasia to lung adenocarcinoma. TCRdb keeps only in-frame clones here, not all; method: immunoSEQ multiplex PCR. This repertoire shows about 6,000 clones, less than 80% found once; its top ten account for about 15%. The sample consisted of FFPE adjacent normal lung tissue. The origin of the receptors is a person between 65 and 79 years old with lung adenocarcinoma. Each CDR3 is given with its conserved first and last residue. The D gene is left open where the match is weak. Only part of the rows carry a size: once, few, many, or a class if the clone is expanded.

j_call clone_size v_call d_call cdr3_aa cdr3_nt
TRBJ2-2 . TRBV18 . CASSPQRGLIPGELFF TGTGCCAGCTCACCACAGAGGGGACTTATTCCCGGGGAGCTGTTTTTT
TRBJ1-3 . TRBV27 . CASSFSGGGNTIYF TGTGCCAGCAGTTTTTCGGGGGGAGGAAACACCATATATTTT
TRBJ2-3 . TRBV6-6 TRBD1 CASSYGQGTDTQYF TGTGCCAGCAGTTACGGACAGGGCACAGATACGCAGTATTTT
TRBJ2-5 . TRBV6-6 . CASSYWGRQQETQYF TGTGCCAGCAGTTACTGGGGACGGCAACAAGAGACCCAGTACTTC
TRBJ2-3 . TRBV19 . CASSSSGASTDTQYF TGTGCCAGTAGTTCCAGCGGAGCTAGCACAGATACGCAGTATTTT
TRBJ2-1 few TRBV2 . CASSERRGGSYNEQFF TGTGCCAGCAGTGAGAGGCGCGGAGGGTCCTACAATGAGCAGTTCTTC
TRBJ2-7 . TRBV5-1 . CASSLGGSSYEQYF TGCGCCAGCAGCTTGGGAGGGAGCTCCTACGAGCAGTACTTC
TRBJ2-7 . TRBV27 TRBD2 CASSTGLAGEPYEQYF TGTGCCAGCAGTACGGGACTAGCGGGAGAGCCCTACGAGCAGTACTTC
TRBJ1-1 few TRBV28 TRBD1 CASGSEQGVTEAFF TGTGCCAGCGGTTCCGAACAGGGGGTCACTGAAGCTTTCTTT
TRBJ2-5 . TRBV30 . CAWSPSGTETQYF TGTGCCTGGAGCCCTTCGGGGACGGAGACCCAGTACTTC
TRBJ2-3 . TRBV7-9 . CASSSTGIPTDTQYF TGTGCCAGCAGCTCCACAGGGATCCCCACAGATACGCAGTATTTT
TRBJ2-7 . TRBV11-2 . CASSLGQSRSYEQYF TGTGCCAGCAGCTTAGGGCAAAGCAGATCCTACGAGCAGTACTTC
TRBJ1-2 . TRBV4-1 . CASSQEITAYYGYTF TGCGCCAGCAGCCAAGAAATCACAGCCTACTATGGCTACACCTTC
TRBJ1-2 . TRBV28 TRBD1 CASTAHRGDNYGYTF TGTGCCAGCACCGCACACAGGGGAGATAACTATGGCTACACCTTC
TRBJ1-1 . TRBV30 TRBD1 CAWAIRRGQGVVAEAFF TGTGCCTGGGCTATTAGGCGGGGACAGGGGGTTGTGGCTGAAGCTTTCTTT
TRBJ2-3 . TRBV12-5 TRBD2 CASGKIRAGGETDTQYF TGTGCTAGTGGAAAAATCAGAGCGGGGGGAGAAACAGATACGCAGTATTTT
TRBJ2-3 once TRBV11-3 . CASSLVKGDTQYF TGTGCCAGCAGCCTCGTGAAAGGAGATACGCAGTATTTT
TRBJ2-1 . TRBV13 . CASSPPSRSYNEQFF TGTGCCAGCAGCCCACCCAGTCGGAGCTACAATGAGCAGTTCTTC
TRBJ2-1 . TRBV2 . CASSYDSTSSYNEQFF TGTGCCAGCAGCTACGACTCAACGAGCTCCTACAATGAGCAGTTCTTC
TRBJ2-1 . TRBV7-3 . CASSLGLAGYNEQFF TGTGCCAGCAGCTTAGGTCTAGCAGGCTACAATGAGCAGTTCTTC
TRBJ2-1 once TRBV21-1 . CASSKAQGYNEQFF TGTGCCAGCAGCAAAGCACAGGGTTACAATGAGCAGTTCTTC
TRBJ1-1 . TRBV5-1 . CASSGTGLGSTEAFF TGCGCCAGCAGCGGAACAGGATTGGGGAGCACTGAAGCTTTCTTT
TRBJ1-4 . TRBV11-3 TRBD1 CASRPTPGTGQHTNEKLFF TGTGCCAGCAGACCAACACCCGGGACAGGGCAACACACTAATGAAAAACTGTTTTTT
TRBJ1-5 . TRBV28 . CASSFVRQPQHF TGTGCCAGCAGTTTTGTTCGTCAGCCCCAGCATTTT
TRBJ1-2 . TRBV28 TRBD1 CASSTLGQTNYGYTF TGTGCCAGCAGTACTCTGGGACAGACCAACTATGGCTACACCTTC
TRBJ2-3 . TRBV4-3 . CASSQGDGGHSTDTQYF TGCGCCAGCAGCCAAGGAGATGGCGGGCATAGCACAGATACGCAGTATTTT
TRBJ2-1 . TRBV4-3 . CASSQDLSSGKGGEQFF TGCGCCAGCAGCCAAGATCTCTCGAGCGGCAAAGGGGGAGAGCAGTTCTTC
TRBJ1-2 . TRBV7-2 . CASRPQGNYGYTF TGTGCCAGCAGACCTCAGGGTAACTATGGCTACACCTTC
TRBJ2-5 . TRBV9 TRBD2 CASSVGRRLAGEGETQYF TGTGCCAGCAGCGTAGGTCGGAGACTAGCGGGTGAGGGAGAGACCCAGTACTTC
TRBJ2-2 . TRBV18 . CASSPFYVQGDAGELFF TGTGCCAGCTCACCATTTTATGTACAGGGTGACGCCGGGGAGCTGTTTTTT
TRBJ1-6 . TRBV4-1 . CASSQETQGFPLHF TGCGCCAGCAGCCAAGAAACTCAGGGATTTCCCCTCCACTTT
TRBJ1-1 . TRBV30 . CAWTYWGQNTEAFF TGTGCCTGGACTTACTGGGGGCAGAACACTGAAGCTTTCTTT
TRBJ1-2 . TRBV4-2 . CASSQDPSNYGYTF TGTGCCAGCAGCCAAGATCCCTCTAACTATGGCTACACCTTC
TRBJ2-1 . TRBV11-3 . CASSLDENNEQFF TGTGCCAGCAGCTTAGACGAAAACAATGAGCAGTTCTTC
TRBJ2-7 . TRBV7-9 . CASSPDWTSSYEQYF TGTGCCAGCAGCCCCGACTGGACGAGCTCCTACGAGCAGTACTTC
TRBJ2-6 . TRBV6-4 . CASSEGVGANVLTF TGTGCCAGCAGTGAGGGAGTTGGGGCCAACGTCCTGACTTTC
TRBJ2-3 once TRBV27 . CASGRAQLYADTQYF TGTGCCAGCGGCCGGGCCCAGCTATATGCAGATACGCAGTATTTT
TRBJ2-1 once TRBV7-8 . CASVPSWQDEQFF TGTGCCAGCGTACCTTCGTGGCAGGATGAGCAGTTCTTC
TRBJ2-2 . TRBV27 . CASSYDTGELFF TGTGCCAGCAGTTATGACACCGGGGAGCTGTTTTTT
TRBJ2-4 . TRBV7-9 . CASAEQTIQYF TGTGCCAGCGCGGAACAGACAATTCAGTACTTC
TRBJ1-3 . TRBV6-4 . CASSAQGPSGNTIYF TGTGCCAGCAGTGCTCAGGGTCCCTCTGGAAACACCATATATTTT
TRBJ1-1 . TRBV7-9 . CASSLEQPVGTEAFF TGTGCCAGCAGCTTAGAACAGCCGGTGGGCACTGAAGCTTTCTTT
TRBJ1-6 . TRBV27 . CASSLSGINSPLHF TGTGCCAGCAGTTTATCAGGGATTAATTCACCCCTCCACTTT
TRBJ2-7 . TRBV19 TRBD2 CASSPGGRLAGGSYEQYF TGTGCCAGTAGTCCAGGGGGGCGACTAGCGGGAGGCTCCTACGAGCAGTACTTC
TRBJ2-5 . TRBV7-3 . CASSLGRMETQYF TGTGCCAGCAGCTTAGGGAGGATGGAGACCCAGTACTTC
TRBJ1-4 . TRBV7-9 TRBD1 CASSPGQGSSTNEKLFF TGTGCCAGCAGCCCAGGACAGGGTTCCTCAACTAATGAAAAACTGTTTTTT
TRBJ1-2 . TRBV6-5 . CASSYESSIYGYTF TGTGCCAGCAGTTACGAAAGTTCTATCTATGGCTACACCTTC
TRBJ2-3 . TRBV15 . CATSRGRSGTTDTQYF TGTGCCACCAGCAGAGGACGGAGCGGCACGACAGATACGCAGTATTTT